This TCR beta chain derives from a study of T cells in Graves' hyperthyroidism and ophthalmopathy. Whole-study context: The blood sample was taken at first diagnosis, before treatment began.

TCR beta CDR3 regions were amplified from RNA transcripts. An initial round of RT-PCR targeting the TCR CDR3 relied on the HTBI primer set. TCRdb itself ran the multiplex PCR reads through MiXCR, one entry per CDR3 protein. The table lists around 720,000 distinct CDR3 sequences, approximately 40% of them singletons, with about a third in the top ten. Findings and caveats of the study: In the blood, most expanded thyroid clonotypes above 0.001 appeared as well.

This clonotype was recorded at least ten times. Its target is not known. Trimming cost V 8 bases and J 5 bases, with 10 bases left between them. The CDR3 is made up of 11 amino acids. Germline V gives CDR1 KGHSH, CDR2 LQKENI. The material sequenced was blood. This clonotype originated in a woman aged 40 to 55 with Graves' hyperthyroidism. The chain links TRBV18 to TRBJ2-7, with D possibly TRBD2 on 5 matching bases. The CDR3: CASSPGDEQYF. The CDR3, as DNA: TGTGCCAGCAGTCCCGGGGACGAGCAGTACTTC.